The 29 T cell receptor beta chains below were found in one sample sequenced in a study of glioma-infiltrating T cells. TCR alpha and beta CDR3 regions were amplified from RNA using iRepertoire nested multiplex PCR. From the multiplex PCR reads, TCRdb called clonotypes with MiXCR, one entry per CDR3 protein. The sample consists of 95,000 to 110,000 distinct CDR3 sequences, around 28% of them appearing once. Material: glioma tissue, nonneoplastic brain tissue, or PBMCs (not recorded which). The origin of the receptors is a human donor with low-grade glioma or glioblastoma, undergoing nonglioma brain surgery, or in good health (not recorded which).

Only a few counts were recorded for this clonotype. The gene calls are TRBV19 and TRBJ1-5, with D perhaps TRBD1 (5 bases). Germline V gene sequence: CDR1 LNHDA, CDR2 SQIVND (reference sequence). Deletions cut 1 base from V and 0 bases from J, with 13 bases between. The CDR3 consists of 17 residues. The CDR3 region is CASSIVGSGHSNQPQHF. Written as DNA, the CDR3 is TGTGCCAGTAGTATAGTAGGCAGCGGACATAGCAATCAGCCCCAGCATTTT.

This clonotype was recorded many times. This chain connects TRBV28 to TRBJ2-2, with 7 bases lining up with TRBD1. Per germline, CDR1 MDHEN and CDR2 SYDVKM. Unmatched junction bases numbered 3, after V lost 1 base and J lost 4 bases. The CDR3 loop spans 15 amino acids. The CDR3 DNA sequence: TGTGCCAGCAGTTTATCAGGGACAGCCACCGGGGAGCTGTTTTTT. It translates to CASSLSGTATGELFF.

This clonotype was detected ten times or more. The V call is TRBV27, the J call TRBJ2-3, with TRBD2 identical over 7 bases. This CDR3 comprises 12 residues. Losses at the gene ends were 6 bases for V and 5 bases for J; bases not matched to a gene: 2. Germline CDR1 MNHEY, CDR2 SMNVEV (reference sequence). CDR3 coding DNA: TGTGCCAGCAGGACTAGCCGAGATACGCAGTATTTT. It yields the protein CASRTSRDTQYF.

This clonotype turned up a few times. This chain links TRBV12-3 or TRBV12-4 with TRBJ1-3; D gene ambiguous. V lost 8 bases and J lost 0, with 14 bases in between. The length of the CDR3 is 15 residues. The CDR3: CASHTGPYSGNTIYF. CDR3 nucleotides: TGTGCCAGCCACACTGGTCCGTACTCTGGAAACACCATATATTTT.

The CDR3: CASKWIAWETQYF. The CDR3 bases are TGTGCCAGCAAATGGATAGCGTGGGAGACCCAGTACTTC. The V gene is TRBV2, the J gene TRBJ2-5, with TRBD2 as a possible D gene (5 bases). Germline V gives CDR1 SNHLY, CDR2 FYNNEI. V dropped 7 bases and J dropped 5 bases, with 14 bases sitting between them. The CDR3 totals 13 residues.

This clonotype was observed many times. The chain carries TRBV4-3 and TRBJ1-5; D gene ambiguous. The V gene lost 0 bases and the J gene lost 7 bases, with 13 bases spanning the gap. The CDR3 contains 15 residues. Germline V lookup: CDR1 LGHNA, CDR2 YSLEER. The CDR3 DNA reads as TGCGCCAGCAGCCAAGATCCGACGAGGGAACAGCCCCAGCATTTT. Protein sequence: CASSQDPTREQPQHF.

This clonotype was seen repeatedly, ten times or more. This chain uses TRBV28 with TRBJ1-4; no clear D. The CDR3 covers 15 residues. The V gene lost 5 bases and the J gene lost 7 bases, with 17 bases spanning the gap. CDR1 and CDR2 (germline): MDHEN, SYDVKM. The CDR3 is CASSRRGLLSEKLFF. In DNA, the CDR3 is TGTGCCAGCAGTAGGAGAGGGCTTTTGAGTGAAAAACTGTTTTTT.

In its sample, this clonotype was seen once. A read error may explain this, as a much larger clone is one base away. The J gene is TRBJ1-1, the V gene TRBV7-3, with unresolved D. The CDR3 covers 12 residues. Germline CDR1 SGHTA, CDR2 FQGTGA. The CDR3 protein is CAGSSPDTEAFF. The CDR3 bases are TGTGCCGGCAGCTCCCCGGACACTGAAGCTTTCTTT. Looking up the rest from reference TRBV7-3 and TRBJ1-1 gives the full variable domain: GAGVSQTPSNKVTEKGKYVELRCDPISGHTALYWYRQSLGQGPEFLIYFQGTGAADDSGLPNDRFFAVRPEGSVSTLKIQRTERGDSAVYLCAGSSPDTEAFFGQGTRLTVV.

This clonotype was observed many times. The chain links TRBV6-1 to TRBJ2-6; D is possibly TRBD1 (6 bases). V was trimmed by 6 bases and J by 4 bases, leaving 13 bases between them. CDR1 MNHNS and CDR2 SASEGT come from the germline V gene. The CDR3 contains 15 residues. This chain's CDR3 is CASSKEGTGANVLTF. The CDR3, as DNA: TGTGCCAGCAGCAAAGAGGGGACAGGGGCCAACGTCCTGACTTTC.

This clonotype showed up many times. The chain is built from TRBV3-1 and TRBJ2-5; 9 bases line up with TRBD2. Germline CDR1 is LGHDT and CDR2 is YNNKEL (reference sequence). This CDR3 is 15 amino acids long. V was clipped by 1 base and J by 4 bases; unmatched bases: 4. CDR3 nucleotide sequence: TGTGCCAGCAGCCAAGTGACTAGCGGATTAGAGACCCAGTACTTC. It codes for CASSQVTSGLETQYF.

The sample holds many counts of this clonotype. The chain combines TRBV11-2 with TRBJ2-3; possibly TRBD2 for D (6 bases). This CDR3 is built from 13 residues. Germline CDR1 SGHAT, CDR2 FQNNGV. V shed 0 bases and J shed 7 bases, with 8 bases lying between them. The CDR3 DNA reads TGTGCCAGCAGCTTAGAGCGGGGCTATACGCAGTATTTT. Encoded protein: CASSLERGYTQYF. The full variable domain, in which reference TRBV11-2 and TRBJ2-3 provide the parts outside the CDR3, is EAGVAQSPRYKIIEKRQSVAFWCNPISGHATLYWYQQILGQGPKLLIQFQNNGVVDDSQLPKDRFSAERLKGVDSTLKIQPAKLEDSAVYLCASSLERGYTQYFGPGTRLTVL.

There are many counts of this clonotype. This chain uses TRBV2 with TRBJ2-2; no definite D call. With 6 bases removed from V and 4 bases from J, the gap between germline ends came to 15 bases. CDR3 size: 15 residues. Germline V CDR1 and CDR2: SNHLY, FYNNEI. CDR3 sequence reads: CASSDYGELTGELFF. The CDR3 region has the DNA TGTGCCAGCAGCGATTACGGAGAACTCACCGGGGAGCTGTTTTTT.

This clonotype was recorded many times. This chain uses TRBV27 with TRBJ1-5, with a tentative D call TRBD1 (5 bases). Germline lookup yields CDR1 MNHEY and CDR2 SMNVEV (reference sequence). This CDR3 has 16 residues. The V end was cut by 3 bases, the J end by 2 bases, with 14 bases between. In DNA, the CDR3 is TGTGCCAGCAGTTTTATTACCAGGGAGGGCAATCAGCCCCAGCATTTT. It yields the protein CASSFITREGNQPQHF.

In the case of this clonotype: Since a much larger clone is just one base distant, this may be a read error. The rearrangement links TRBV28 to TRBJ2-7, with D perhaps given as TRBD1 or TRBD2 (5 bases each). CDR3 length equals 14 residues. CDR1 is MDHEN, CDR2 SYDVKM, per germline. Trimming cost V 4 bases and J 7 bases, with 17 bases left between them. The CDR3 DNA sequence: TGTGCCAGCAGTTCAGGGTCCCGGGGTGGTGAGCAGTACTTC. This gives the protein CASSSGSRGGEQYF.

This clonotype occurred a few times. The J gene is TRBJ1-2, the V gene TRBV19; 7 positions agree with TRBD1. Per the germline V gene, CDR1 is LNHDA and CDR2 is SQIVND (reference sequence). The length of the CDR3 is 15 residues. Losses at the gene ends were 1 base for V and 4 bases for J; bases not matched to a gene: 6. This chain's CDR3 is CASSIGIRDSYGYTF. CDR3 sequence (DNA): TGTGCCAGTAGTATAGGTATCCGGGACAGCTATGGCTACACCTTC.

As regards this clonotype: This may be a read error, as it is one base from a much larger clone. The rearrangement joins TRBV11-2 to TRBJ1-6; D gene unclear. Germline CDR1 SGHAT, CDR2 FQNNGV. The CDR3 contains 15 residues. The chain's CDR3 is CASRLDPLGNSPLHF. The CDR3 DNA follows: TGTGCCAGCAGATTAGATCCCTTAGGAAATTCACCCCTCCACTTT.

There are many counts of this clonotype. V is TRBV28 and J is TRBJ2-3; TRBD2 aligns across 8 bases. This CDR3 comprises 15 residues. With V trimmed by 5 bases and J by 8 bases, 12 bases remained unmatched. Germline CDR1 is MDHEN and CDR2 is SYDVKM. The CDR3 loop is CASSRPGLVVGTQYF. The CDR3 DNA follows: TGTGCCAGCAGTAGGCCGGGACTAGTAGTTGGTACGCAGTATTTT.

The CDR3 here is CASSLRVSGEKLFF. The CDR3 DNA follows: TGTGCCAGCAGCTTGAGGGTCAGTGGTGAAAAACTGTTTTTT. The chain has TRBV7-9 and TRBJ1-4; no firm D call. The CDR3 has 14 residues. Germline CDR1 SEHNR, CDR2 FQNEAQ (reference sequence). The germline V and J ends were trimmed by 3 bases and 7 bases, with 12 bases remaining between them. The full variable domain, its missing parts supplied by reference TRBV7-9 and TRBJ1-4, is DTGVSQNPRHKITKRGQNVTFRCDPISEHNRLYWYRQTLGQGPEFLTYFQNEAQLEKSRLLSDRFSAERPKGSFSTLEIQRTEQGDSAMYLCASSLRVSGEKLFFGSGTQLSVL.

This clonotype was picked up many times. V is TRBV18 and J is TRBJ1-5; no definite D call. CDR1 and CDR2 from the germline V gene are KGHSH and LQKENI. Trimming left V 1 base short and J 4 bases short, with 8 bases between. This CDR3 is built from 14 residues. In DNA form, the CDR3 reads TGTGCCAGCTCACCACAAGCAGTAAATCAGCCCCAGCATTTT. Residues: CASSPQAVNQPQHF.

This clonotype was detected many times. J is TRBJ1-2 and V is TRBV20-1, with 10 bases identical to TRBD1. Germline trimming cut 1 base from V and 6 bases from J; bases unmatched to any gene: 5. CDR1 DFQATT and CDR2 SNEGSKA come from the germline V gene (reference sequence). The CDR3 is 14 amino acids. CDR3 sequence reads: CSARVATGGDGYTF. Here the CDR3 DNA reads TGCAGTGCTAGAGTAGCGACAGGGGGCGATGGCTACACCTTC.

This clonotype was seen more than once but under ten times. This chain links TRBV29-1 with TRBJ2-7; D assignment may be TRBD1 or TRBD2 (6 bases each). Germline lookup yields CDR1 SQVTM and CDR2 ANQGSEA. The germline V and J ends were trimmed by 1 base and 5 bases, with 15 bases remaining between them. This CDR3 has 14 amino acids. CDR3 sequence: CSVEGGGRGDEQYF. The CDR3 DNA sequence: TGCAGCGTTGAAGGGGGAGGCAGGGGCGACGAGCAGTACTTC.

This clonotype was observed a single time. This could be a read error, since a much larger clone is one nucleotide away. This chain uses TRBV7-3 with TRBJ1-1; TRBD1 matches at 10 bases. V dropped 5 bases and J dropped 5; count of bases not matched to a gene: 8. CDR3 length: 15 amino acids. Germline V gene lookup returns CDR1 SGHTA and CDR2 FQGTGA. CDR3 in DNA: TGTGCCAGCAGCGCTTGGACAGGGGGTTTTACTGAAGCTTTCTTT. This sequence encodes CASSAWTGGFTEAFF. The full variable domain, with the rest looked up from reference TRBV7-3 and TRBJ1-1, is GAGVSQTPSNKVTEKGKYVELRCDPISGHTALYWYRQSLGQGPEFLIYFQGTGAADDSGLPNDRFFAVRPEGSVSTLKIQRTERGDSAVYLCASSAWTGGFTEAFFGQGTRLTVV.

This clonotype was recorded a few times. For the CDR3, the DNA is TGTGCCAGCAGCCAAGGGTTCAAAGCTTTCTTT. It translates to CASSQGFKAFF. The genes are TRBV14 and TRBJ1-1; unclear D gene. Germline V gives CDR1 SGHDN, CDR2 FVKESK. Trimming cost V 1 base and J 9 bases, with 6 bases left between them. The CDR3 spans 11 residues.

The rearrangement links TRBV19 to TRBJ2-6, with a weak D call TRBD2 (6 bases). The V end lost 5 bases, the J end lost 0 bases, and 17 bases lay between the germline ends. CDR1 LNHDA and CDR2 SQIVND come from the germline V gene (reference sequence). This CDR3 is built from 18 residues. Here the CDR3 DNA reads TGTGCCAGTAGTGGAATGGGACTGAGATTCTCTGGGGCCAACGTCCTGACTTTC. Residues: CASSGMGLRFSGANVLTF.

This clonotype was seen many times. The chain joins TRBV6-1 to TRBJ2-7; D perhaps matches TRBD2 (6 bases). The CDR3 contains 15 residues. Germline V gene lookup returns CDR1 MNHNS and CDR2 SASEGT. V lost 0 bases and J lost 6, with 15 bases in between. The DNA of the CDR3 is TGTGCCAGCAGTGAAGCCAGGCGGGGAAGCGGCGAGCAGTACTTC. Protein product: CASSEARRGSGEQYF.

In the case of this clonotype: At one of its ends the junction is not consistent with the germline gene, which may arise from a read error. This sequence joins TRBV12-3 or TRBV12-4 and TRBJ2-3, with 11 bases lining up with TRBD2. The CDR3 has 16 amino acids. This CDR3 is CVSSLLAGAVTDTQYF. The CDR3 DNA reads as TGTGTCAGCAGTTTACTAGCGGGGGCGGTCACAGATACGCAGTATTTT.

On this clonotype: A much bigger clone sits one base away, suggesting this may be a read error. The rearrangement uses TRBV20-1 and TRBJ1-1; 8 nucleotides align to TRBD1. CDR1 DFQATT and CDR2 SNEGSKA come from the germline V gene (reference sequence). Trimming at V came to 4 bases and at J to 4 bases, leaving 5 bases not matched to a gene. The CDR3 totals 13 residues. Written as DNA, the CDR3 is TGCAGTGCTAAGGCAGGGGGCCCCACTGAAGCTTTCTTT. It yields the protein CSAKAGGPTEAFF.

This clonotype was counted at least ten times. DNA of the CDR3: TGTGCCAGCAGCCAGTCGAATAAAGAGACCCAGTACTTC. Translation gives CASSQSNKETQYF. The chain carries TRBV7-2 and TRBJ2-5, with D unclear. Germline CDR1 SGHTA, CDR2 FQGNSA. Trimming left V 5 bases short and J 3 bases short, with 10 bases between. The CDR3 contains 13 residues.

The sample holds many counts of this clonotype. The CDR3 DNA follows: TGTGCCACCAGCAGAGCGTCTCCTCTCGACGAGCAGTACTTC. Protein sequence: CATSRASPLDEQYF. The chain combines TRBV15 with TRBJ2-7; unclear D gene. The CDR3 has 14 amino acids. Germline assignment: CDR1 LNHNV and CDR2 YYDKDF (reference sequence). Trimming took 1 base from V and 5 from J, leaving 12 bases between them. Full variable domain (missing parts from reference TRBV15 and TRBJ2-7): DAMVIQNPRYQVTQFGKPVTLSCSQTLNHNVMYWYQQKSSQAPKLLFHYYDKDFNNEADTPDNFQSRRPNTSFCFLDIRSPGLGDTAMYLCATSRASPLDEQYFGPGTRLTVT.